This paragraph covers one TCR beta chain sequence. The source of the sample is a study of T cells in Graves' hyperthyroidism and ophthalmopathy. For the study at large: Prior to any treatment, at the point of initial diagnosis, peripheral blood was collected.

The CDR3 covers 15 residues. The germline CDR1 and CDR2 sequences are SGHAT and FQNNGV. V was shortened by 5 bases and J by 5 bases, with 17 bases between the two germline ends. RNA transcripts gave rise to amplified TCR beta CDR3 regions. Carried out on the TCR CDR3, a first-round RT-PCR used the HTBI primer set. TCRdb recomputed calls from the multiplex PCR reads with MiXCR, one row per CDR3 protein. The table records 400,000 to 550,000 distinct CDR3 sequences, 13% to 15% of them present only once. Stable disease denoted Graves' hyperthyroidism without ophthalmopathy progression within 18 months. Diagnostic decisions used clinical symptoms, serum thyroxine and TRAb, thyroid ultrasound and orbital computed tomography. This sample holds PBMCs from approximately 10 ml fresh peripheral blood.

The chain links TRBV11-2 to TRBJ2-3; D perhaps matches TRBD1 (6 bases). This sequence originates from a woman in her late teens or twenties with Graves' hyperthyroidism. The sample consisted of blood. The CDR3 DNA reads as TGTGCCAGCAGCCCGGTGGGGGCCCGCGAAGATACGCAGTATTTT. Amino acids: CASSPVGAREDTQYF.